The 9 T cell receptor beta chains listed next were all sequenced from one sample in a study of blood T cell repertoires in COVID-19 (TCRdb year 2020). Library prep was done by the immunoSEQ multiplex PCR assay. The table was pulled from immuneACCESS by TCRdb, which kept in-frame rearrangements only. Such tables lose some clones; where checked, under half of the loss comes from unresolved V genes, and the rest has no known cause. The sample has roughly 260,000 clones on record, 85% to 90% of them singletons. The ten top clones hold over 3.5% of the sample. The sequenced sample was peripheral blood. The receptors come from a woman aged 35 to 49 with acute or convalescent COVID-19.

V and J are TRBV20-1 and TRBJ2-1; weak D call: TRBD2 (6 bases). The V and J ends lost 3 bases and 9 bases respectively, with 18 bases between them. Per the germline V gene, CDR1 is DFQATT and CDR2 is SNEGSKA (reference sequence). The CDR3 covers 14 residues. CDR3 region: CSASQWGTLGEQFF. Here the CDR3 DNA reads TGCAGTGCTAGTCAATGGGGGACTCTGGGTGAGCAGTTCTTC.

The chain carries TRBV7-2 and TRBJ2-3; TRBD2 might be the D (5 bases). The CDR3 contains 15 residues. Germline assignment: CDR1 SGHTA and CDR2 FQGNSA. The V end lost 5 bases, the J end lost 5 bases, and 17 bases lay between the germline ends. The CDR3 DNA is TGTGCCAGCAGCACGACTACGGGGTCGGGAGATACGCAGTATTTT. Translated, it gives CASSTTTGSGDTQYF.

This sequence joins TRBV6-4 and TRBJ1-6; D uncertain. Between the trimmed V and J ends, which lost 10 bases and 10 bases, there was a span of 14 bases. Germline values: CDR1 MRHNA, CDR2 SNTAGT. This CDR3 is built from 12 residues. CDR3 sequence (DNA): TGTGCCAACTGGTCCGCTATATCACCCCTCCACTTT. Translated, it gives CANWSAISPLHF.

The CDR3 region has the DNA TGTGCCAGTAGCACTCCGGAGAGCAATCAGCCCCAGCATTTT. Its protein product is CASSTPESNQPQHF. The chain is built from TRBV19 and TRBJ1-5; no clear D gene. CDR3 size: 14 residues. The germline V gene encodes CDR1 LNHDA and CDR2 SQIVND (reference sequence). V was shortened by 6 bases and J by 1 base, with 10 bases between the two germline ends.

This clone was found once. The rearrangement uses TRBV6-5 and TRBJ2-2; 7 nucleotides agree with TRBD1. Germline V gives CDR1 MNHEY, CDR2 SVGAGI. The V and J ends lost 7 bases and 5 bases, in that order; junction bases with no gene match: 4. The CDR3 spans 13 residues. DNA for the CDR3: TGTGCCAGCAAACTGACAGGGACCGGGGAGCTGTTTTTT. Its protein is CASKLTGTGELFF.

The V call is TRBV27, the J call TRBJ2-3, with D tentatively TRBD1 (6 bases). Germline-derived CDR1 and CDR2 are MNHEY and SMNVEV (reference sequence). V lost 5 bases and J 8 bases, leaving 20 bases between the germline ends. The CDR3 extends over 15 amino acids. CDR3 sequence reads: CASSPVGPSQGTQYF. DNA for the CDR3: TGTGCCAGCAGTCCCGTAGGGCCCTCACAGGGTACGCAGTATTTT.

This clone was picked up one time. The chain combines TRBV14 with TRBJ2-5, with D tentatively TRBD2 (6 bases). From germline, CDR1 is SGHDN and CDR2 FVKESK. The V end lost 1 base, the J end lost 6 bases, and 9 bases lay between the germline ends. The CDR3 loop spans 13 amino acids. As DNA, the CDR3 is TGTGCCAGCAGCCAAGGGAGGGTACAGACCCAGTACTTC. Amino acids: CASSQGRVQTQYF. The full variable domain, in which reference TRBV14 and TRBJ2-5 provide the parts outside the CDR3, is EAGVTQFPSHSVIEKGQTVTLRCDPISGHDNLYWYRRVMGKEIKFLLHFVKESKQDESGMPNNRFLAERTGGTYSTLKVQPAELEDSGVYFCASSQGRVQTQYFGPGTRLLVL.

This chain connects TRBV29-1 to TRBJ1-1; no clear D. Germline lookup yields CDR1 SQVTM and CDR2 ANQGSEA. CDR3 length: 11 amino acids. CDR3 protein: CTEVRLGEAFF. The CDR3 DNA sequence: TGCACCGAGGTCCGCCTCGGGGAAGCTTTCTTT.

V and J are TRBV12-3 or TRBV12-4 and TRBJ1-6, with D unclear. This CDR3 spans 12 amino acids. Trimming removed 3 bases from V and 9 bases from J, with 6 bases in between. The CDR3 sequence: CASSFRGSPLHF. CDR3 bases: TGTGCCAGCAGTTTCCGGGGTTCACCCCTCCACTTT.